This T cell receptor beta chain was found in a study of technical replicates of blood from a few donors. Germline lookup yields CDR1 MGHRA and CDR2 YSYEKL. This CDR3 region has 15 residues. V gave up 2 bases and J gave up 6 bases, with 14 bases separating them. Sequencing was performed with immunoSEQ multiplex PCR; in TCRdb, only in-frame clones are kept and a portion is missing. This table holds over 70,000 clones, 90% to 95% found once. The chain carries TRBV4-1 and TRBJ2-1; tentatively, D is TRBD2 (6 bases). This TCR came from a human donor in good health. Some clones in this sample may be carry-over from other donors' samples. The sample taken for sequencing was PBMCs. The CDR3 DNA reads TGCGCCAGCAGCCAATTCGGCGGGATTAGCAATGAGCAGTTCTTC. Translating it yields CASSQFGGISNEQFF.